The entry below gives a single T cell receptor beta chain sequence along with its context. Its antigen is currently not known. No qualities accompany the bases; no much larger clone lies one base away. Distinct nucleotide sequences in the sample also encode this CDR3. The record originates from a study of shared clonotypes between healthy human individuals (dated by TCRdb to between 2020 and 2021). Looking at the study overall: The cohort comprised two women and a few men aged 18 to 49 years. For each donor, three plates each were used for CD4 naive and CD4 memory, two plates were used for CD8 naive, and one plate was used for CD8 memory. The study deeply sequenced blood TCR repertoires of five healthy adults to estimate repertoire size and the extent of clonotype sharing between individuals. To increase sequencing depth and limit assay-specific biases, TCR repertoire library preparation and sequencing were carried out by different laboratories using diverse techniques. Each donor's leukapheresis produced roughly between roughly 0.9 and 9 billion PBMCs.

The paper's findings and limits, for the study overall: Naive subsets generally had larger estimated clonotype richness than memory subsets did. Higher generation probabilities were observed for clonotypes shared by all four sorted-subset donors than for non-shared clonotypes. Sampling was limited to blood, and TCR repertoires in tissue likely differ from TCR repertoires in blood. Because the study included a small number of donors, the genetic and exposure-history diversity represented was limited. Based on pairwise subsampling, the degree of clonotype sharing among donors was expected to be affected by sequencing depth. Around 5.4% of naive CD4, 3.5% of naive CD8, approximately 2.2% of memory CD4, and roughly 0.4% of memory CD8 clonotypes were shared across a few donors. Rarefaction of sorted-subset datasets indicated incomplete sequencing despite the large sequencing depth.

Donors were healthy HIV-negative adults with no recently reported acute infections or vaccinations. Only Caucasian adults living in Nashville, Tennessee, USA were represented among the donors. CD4+ T cells were enriched by magnetic negative selection, after which naive cells were positively selected on CD45RA and the negative fraction was taken as the memory subset. Blood was obtained by leukapheresis, after which PBMCs were separated by Ficoll-Histopaque density gradient centrifugation and cryopreserved in liquid nitrogen vapor phase. Analytical flow cytometry was used to check the purity and quantity of each magnetically sorted T cell population. Genomic DNA was isolated from every sorted fraction and measured by UV absorbance on a Nanodrop 2000c. TCR CDR3 regions were amplified from genomic DNA by multiplex PCR using the deep immunoSEQ assay. Genomic DNA extracted from each cell subset was distributed evenly over all wells of several immunoSEQ 96-well plates, and each plate served as one replicate. For sorted subsets, approximately 200 ng of genomic DNA, equivalent to about 30,000 T cell genomes, went into each replicate PCR. The purified libraries were quantified using a Qubit 3.0 fluorometer, sized with a Bioanalyzer 2100, and then quantified again using the KAPA Library Quantification kit. A separate single-read 150-cycle Illumina NextSeq 550 flow cell was used to sequence each immunoSEQ 96-well plate. Turning to the authors' computational methods: Because the immunoSEQ output included only junctional sequences and no quality scores, the filtering could not be the same as the filtering used for full-length reads. To assign V/J genes and CDR3, sequences were annotated using PyIR, a Python wrapper for IgBLAST v1.9, with IMGT germline references. Any read was removed if the V/J assignment was weak (E-value above 1e-6), the CDR3 was missing, or the read contained stop codons, out-of-frame junctions, or ambiguous translated residues. V3J clonotypes were defined as sequences sharing the same inferred V gene, J gene, and CDR3 amino acid sequence. The percentage overlap between two repertoires was calculated by dividing the number of shared unique clonotypes by the size of the smaller repertoire. RTK rarefaction, the Chao1 estimator, and Recon v2.1 estimates of unobserved clonotypes were used to assess repertoire richness. For all TCRbeta clonotypes obtained by the gDNA method from four donors, generation probabilities were computed with OLGA. What TCRdb holds here is the immuneACCESS table cut down to in-frame rearrangements. Part of the clones is not present; checked against another copy, under half of the missing clones reflect an unresolved V gene, and the others are unexplained. V, J and clone size derive from that table, while D and trimming were established from the DNA sequence. For this sample there are roughly 1,100,000 clones; about 80% appear just once. 1.4% to 1.5% of the sample belongs to the ten largest clones.

The germline V gene yields SGHTA for CDR1 and FQGNSA for CDR2. The CDR3 holds 13 amino acids from the cysteine to the phenylalanine. Only the CDR3 region is kept as DNA, spanning 39 bases read in frame from base 1. The junction shows trimming of 5 bases on V and 0 bases on J, plus 7 bases between the germline ends. The TCR was taken from a man in his late teens or twenties in good health. Source material: memory CD4+ T cells sorted from blood. According to the study, the label for this sample's cell subset or site signals: CD45RA-negative fraction. The rearranged chain carries TRBV7-2 and TRBJ1-2, with the D gene not clear enough to name. The sequenced DNA: TGTGCCAGCAGCCCTCAGGCTAACTATGGCTACACCTTC. This codes for CASSPQANYGYTF.